This T cell receptor beta chain was retrieved from a study of Graves' ophthalmopathy and Graves' hyperthyroidism (dated by TCRdb to between 2018 and 2020). Background on the whole study: Peripheral blood was collected at initial diagnosis, before any treatment. In 6 or 7 hyperthyroidism patients, T-cell repertoires of thyroid tissue and blood were compared. In total, 135 blood samples were TCR-sequenced: approximately 42 ophthalmopathy, some 75 hyperthyroidism and around 17 hyperthyroidism-to-ophthalmopathy patients. For independent validation, a separate cohort was made up of some 18 hyperthyroidism patients plus 17 patients who later progressed from hyperthyroidism to ophthalmopathy. Following sample collection, hyperthyroidism patients were given methimazole at a starting dose of 30 mg daily, and ophthalmopathy patients were given high-dose intravenous methylprednisolone. To explore V-J signatures distinguishing ophthalmopathy from hyperthyroidism, a discovery set of about a hundred patients (roughly 45 ophthalmopathy, roughly 55 stable hyperthyroidism) was enrolled. TCR beta repertoire signatures were used to distinguish Graves' ophthalmopathy from Graves' hyperthyroidism and to predict progression to ophthalmopathy.

Findings and caveats that apply to the study as a whole: In validation, the model predicted ophthalmopathy progression with about 64% sensitivity and around 72% specificity; roughly 12 predicted patients were CT-confirmed with GO in a median of around 6 months. In cross-validation, the 13-signature model distinguished ophthalmopathy from stable hyperthyroidism with less than 90% sensitivity and 81% to 82% specificity, while in the test set the corresponding values were about 80% and 75%. Most of the expanded thyroid clonotypes with a frequency above 0.001 were also detected in blood, and it was suggested that the thyroid immune response may be reflected by blood repertoires. Sample size was not statistically predetermined, and group allocation was not concealed from the investigators.

The germline V gene encodes CDR1 MNHNS and CDR2 SASEGT. Taken from cysteine to phenylalanine, the CDR3 has 13 residues. CDR3 DNA is the only sequence kept; it has 39 bases, read in frame from the first base. TCR beta CDR3 regions were amplified from RNA transcripts for repertoire sequencing. A first-round RT-PCR used HTBI primers with the Qiagen OneStep RT-PCR kit, followed by a second-round multiplex PCR, size selection and purification. Libraries were sequenced on an Illumina HiSeq2000 using paired-end 100 bp reads. The paper's data handling went like this. Reads were processed with SOAPnuke, discarding reads with adapters, uncalled bases, mean Phred below 15, or no exact constant-primer or identifier match. High-quality paired reads were merged with COPE v1.2.5. Each unique nucleotide sequence was treated as a clonotype, and MiTCR v1.1 was used to align the clonotypes to the IMGT TRB V, D and J references. The analysis was limited to V-J combinations with a frequency above 0.0001, which together covered around 99% of the repertoires. For each V-J combination, a TCR clonal expansion and chaos score was defined as F50 clonal expansion divided by the chaos observed in the TCRdist matrix. Welch's t-statistics and random forest were used to narrow the features down to about twelve V-J combinations, which were then fed into a naive Bayes classifier. The similarity between thyroid and blood repertoires was quantified using the Morisita-Horn index. TCRdb reprocessed the public reads (quality trimming at Q25 with fastp, clone calling with MiXCR) and kept in-frame beta chains. For every CDR3 protein sequence, its rows merge into one entry that carries the most common genes and DNA. TCRdb, not the authors, supplied the V and J calls. A total of roughly 300,000 distinct CDR3 sequences appear in this sample, 17% of them only once. The top ten clones comprise approximately 13% of the sample.

A remark on this clonotype: The antigen it binds to is not known. A read error may account for a junction end that differs from germline.

The ophthalmopathy patients had moderately to severely active disease, with a Clinical Activity Score of 3 or higher, a NOSPECS grade of 4 or higher, and a disease duration of less than 3 months. Patients with other autoimmune diseases, uncontrolled infections, pregnancy or lactation were excluded. Diagnosis was based on clinical symptoms, serum thyroxine, TRAb, thyroid ultrasound and orbital computed tomography. PBMCs were isolated from approximately 10 ml of fresh peripheral blood by Ficoll-Paque density gradient centrifugation. Total RNA was extracted using Trizol reagent, and RNA quality was checked on an Agilent 2100 Bioanalyzer.

The material sequenced was peripheral blood. The chain links TRBV6-1 with TRBJ1-2, with TRBD1 identical over 8 junction bases. The TCR originated in an adult man with Graves' ophthalmopathy. The nucleotide sequence reads TGTGCCACTGCACAGGGGGTAGACTATGGCCACACCTTC. Translated, it gives CATAQGVDYGHTF.